This T cell receptor beta chain was observed in a study of shared clonotypes between healthy human individuals (dated by TCRdb to the early 2020s). With regard to the full study: A few men and a couple of women, aged 18 to 49 years, made up the cohort. Per donor, three plates each were used for CD4 naive and CD4 memory, two for CD8 naive, and one for CD8 memory. To estimate repertoire size and how much clonotype sharing occurs between individuals, the study deeply sequenced the blood TCR repertoires of several healthy adults. To increase sequencing depth and limit assay-specific biases, TCR repertoire library preparation and sequencing were carried out by different laboratories using diverse techniques. Each donor's leukapheresis produced roughly between about 0.85 and 10 billion PBMCs.

Looking up the germline V gene yields CDR1 MNHEY and CDR2 SVGAGI. Between the V and J ends, shortened by 2 bases and 3 bases respectively, the junction contains 10 bases. From the cysteine through the phenylalanine, the CDR3 covers 14 amino acids. Only CDR3 DNA is held: 42 bases, read in frame from base 1. Concerning this clone: Its binding antigen is unknown. Base qualities are not provided; no much larger clone lies one nucleotide away.

Donors were healthy HIV-negative adults with no recently reported acute infections or vaccinations. Every donor was a Caucasian adult residing in Nashville, Tennessee, USA. CD4+ T cells were enriched through magnetic negative selection, after which naive cells were positively selected on CD45RA and the remaining negative fraction served as the memory subset. Blood was obtained by leukapheresis, after which PBMCs were separated by Ficoll-Histopaque density gradient centrifugation and cryopreserved in liquid nitrogen vapor phase. Analytical flow cytometry was used to check the purity and quantity of each magnetically sorted T cell population. Each sorted fraction had its genomic DNA isolated and then quantified by UV absorbance on a Nanodrop 2000c. TCR CDR3 regions were amplified from genomic DNA by multiplex PCR using the deep immunoSEQ assay. Extracted genomic DNA from each cell subset was spread evenly across all wells of several immunoSEQ 96-well plates, with each plate serving as a replicate. For sorted subsets, about 200 ng genomic DNA, equal to approximately 30,000 T cell genomes, was loaded into each replicate PCR. The purified libraries were quantified using a Qubit 3.0 fluorometer, sized with a Bioanalyzer 2100, and then quantified again using the KAPA Library Quantification kit. Each immunoSEQ 96-well plate was sequenced on its own single-read 150-cycle Illumina NextSeq 550 flow cell. As for the original processing: Because only junctional sequences without quality scores were contained in the immunoSEQ output, filtering matching that applied to full-length reads could not be performed. Sequences were annotated with PyIR, a Python wrapper for IgBLAST v1.9, using IMGT germline references to assign V/J genes and CDR3. Reads were removed for weak V/J assignments (E-value above 1e-6), missing CDR3, stop codons, out-of-frame junctions, or ambiguous translated residues. V3J clonotypes were defined as sequences sharing an identical inferred V gene, J gene, and CDR3 amino acid sequence. The percentage overlap between two repertoires was calculated by dividing the number of shared unique clonotypes by the size of the smaller repertoire. Repertoire richness was assessed with RTK rarefaction, the Chao1 estimator, and Recon v2.1 estimates of unobserved clonotypes. OLGA was used to compute generation probabilities for all TCRbeta clonotypes that the gDNA method yielded from four donors. Held by TCRdb, this immuneACCESS table contains in-frame sequences only and omits some clones. Under half of the omission traces to an unresolved V gene where checked; the cause of the rest is unknown. V, J and clone size are taken as reported in that table, and D and trimming were inferred from the DNA itself. The sample records under 650,000 clones, almost 97% of which are singletons. The top ten hold 0.06% of the sample.

Broad study findings and their caveats: Clonotypes shared by all four sorted-subset donors showed higher generation probabilities than non-shared clonotypes. Sampling was restricted to blood, and TCR repertoires in tissues likely differ from the TCR repertoires found in blood. When four donors were compared, the shared fraction of clonotypes was approximately 5% for naive CD4, around 3.5% for naive CD8, about 2.4% for memory CD4, and under 0.5% for memory CD8. Pairwise subsampling led to the expectation that sequencing depth would affect the degree of clonotype sharing among donors. Naive subsets generally had larger estimated clonotype richness than memory subsets did. Incomplete sequencing was indicated by rarefaction of sorted-subset datasets, despite the large sequencing depth. The small number of donors limited the genetic and exposure-history diversity represented.

The sequencing sample was made of naive CD4+ T cells sorted from blood. Read against the paper, the sample's cell subset or site label means: CD45RA+ positively selected. The chain couples TRBV6-5 to TRBJ1-1; perhaps TRBD1 is the D gene, with 5 bases matching. The origin of this receptor is a woman between 25 and 40 years old in good health. The CDR3 region: CASSYNRLDTEAFF. The nucleotide sequence reads TGTGCCAGCAGTTACAACAGGCTGGACACTGAAGCTTTCTTT.